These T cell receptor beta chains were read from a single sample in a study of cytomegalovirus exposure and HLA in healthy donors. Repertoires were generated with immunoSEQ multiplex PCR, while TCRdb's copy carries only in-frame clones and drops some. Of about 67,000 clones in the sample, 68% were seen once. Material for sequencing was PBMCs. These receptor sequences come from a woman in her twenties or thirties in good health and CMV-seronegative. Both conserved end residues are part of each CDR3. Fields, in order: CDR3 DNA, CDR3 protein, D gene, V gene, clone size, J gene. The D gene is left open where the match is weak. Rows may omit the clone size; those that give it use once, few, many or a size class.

TGTGCCAGCAGCCTGGAGGCCCGGGATGGCTACACCTTC CASSLEARDGYTF . TRBV5-8 . TRBJ1-2
. CASSLGLVGGGNQPRHF . TRBV5-6 . TRBJ1-5
TGTGCCAGCAGTTTACTACAGTGGCTGAATGGAGAGACCCAGTACTTC CASSLLQWLNGETQYF . TRBV28 . TRBJ2-5
TGTGCCAGCAGTTACTCGACGGTCAGAGGCAATGAGCAGTTCTTC CASSYSTVRGNEQFF . TRBV6-6 . TRBJ2-1
TGTGCCTGGAGTGGCCTCAGGGGCTGGAACACTGAAGCTTTCTTT CAWSGLRGWNTEAFF . TRBV30 few TRBJ1-1
TGTGCCAGCAGCTTAGGGCTAGAGTATGGCTACACCTTC CASSLGLEYGYTF . TRBV7-9 . TRBJ1-2
TGTGCCAGCAGTGAAAGCCGGACAGGGTATAGCAATCAGCCCCAGCATTTT CASSESRTGYSNQPQHF TRBD1 TRBV6-1 . TRBJ1-5
TGTTTTTTCAAGCAGGGGCCGGCATACGAGCAGTACTTC CFFKQGPAYEQYF . TRBV7-8 . TRBJ2-7
TGTGCCAGCAGCTCCTCCGGGTCGGGGACCCAGTACTTC CASSSSGSGTQYF . TRBV7-3 few TRBJ2-5
TGCGCCAGCAGCTCGACCCGCCCGAACAGGGGCGCTGAAGCTTTCTTT CASSSTRPNRGAEAFF TRBD1 TRBV5-6 . TRBJ1-1
TGTGCCAGCAGCTTATACAGGGGATCGGGAAACACCATATATTTT CASSLYRGSGNTIYF TRBD1 TRBV11-2 once TRBJ1-3
TGTGCCAGCAGACGTCCGGGGGGAGAAAAACTGTTTTTT CASRRPGGEKLFF . TRBV11-2 few TRBJ1-4
TGTGCCAGCAGTCACCGAGGGGGCTACGAGCAGTACTTC CASSHRGGYEQYF . TRBV6-1 once TRBJ2-7
TGTGCCACCGGCAGAGATGAGGGAATTGCTGGAAACACCATATATTTT CATGRDEGIAGNTIYF . TRBV15 . TRBJ1-3
TGTGCCAGCAGCGAGGGGGGGAGTTTCTCTGGAAACACCATATATTTT CASSEGGSFSGNTIYF . TRBV7-2 . TRBJ1-3
TGCGCCAGCAGCTTAATACAGGGGGCGCTAACCGGGGAGCTGTTTTTT CASSLIQGALTGELFF TRBD1 TRBV5-1 . TRBJ2-2
TGCGCCAGCAGGGAGGCGGGACAGGGATACAATGAGCAGTTCTTC CASREAGQGYNEQFF TRBD1 TRBV4-1 . TRBJ2-1
TGCGCCAGCAGCCAGCCAATCAGGGGCCCTCCCTCCTACGAGCAGTACTTC CASSQPIRGPPSYEQYF . TRBV4-3 . TRBJ2-7
TGTGCCAGCAGTTACTCGCCACTAGTCCAAGAGACCCAGTACTTC CASSYSPLVQETQYF . TRBV6-5 . TRBJ2-5
TGTGCCACCAGGAACAGGGGGGCGTGGGTAGATACGCAGTATTTT CATRNRGAWVDTQYF TRBD1 TRBV6-1 . TRBJ2-3
TGTGCCACCAGCAGAGATGTTACAGGCATACGGCCCCAGCATTTT CATSRDVTGIRPQHF . TRBV15 once TRBJ1-5
TGTGCCAGCAGCTTAGGCAGGGGGCTTGCTGGAAACACCATATATTTT CASSLGRGLAGNTIYF TRBD1 TRBV7-2 once TRBJ1-3
TGTGCCAGCTCACCCCGAGGGCTAGTCAACACTGAAGCTTTCTTT CASSPRGLVNTEAFF . TRBV18 . TRBJ1-1
TGTGCCAGCAGCGCCGCGACAGGGTCAAACACCATATATTTT CASSAATGSNTIYF TRBD1 TRBV9 . TRBJ1-3
TGCAGCGTTGTTAGGACAGGGGCAGATACGCAGTATTTT CSVVRTGADTQYF TRBD1 TRBV29-1 . TRBJ2-3
TGTGCCAGCAGTTTAACGGACAGAAAAGAGACCCAGTACTTC CASSLTDRKETQYF . TRBV27 . TRBJ2-5
TGTGCCAGCAGCCGACAACTAGCGGGGGCTGGGAACCATGAGCAGTTCTTC CASSRQLAGAGNHEQFF TRBD2 TRBV4-2 . TRBJ2-1
TGTGCCAGTAGTATCCCTCCATCGGGGGGTGAATCGGAGACCCAGTACTTC CASSIPPSGGESETQYF TRBD2 TRBV19 . TRBJ2-5
TGTGCCAGCAGTTACGTAAGCGGGGGGGCCCATGAGCAGTTCTTC CASSYVSGGAHEQFF TRBD2 TRBV6-5 . TRBJ2-1
TGCGCCAGCAGCTTGGACAGGGGGTTTGAGACCCAGTACTTC CASSLDRGFETQYF TRBD1 TRBV5-1 once TRBJ2-5
TGTGCCAGCACCGCGGGGGGGACCTACGAGCAGTACTTC CASTAGGTYEQYF TRBD2 TRBV6-1 . TRBJ2-7
TGTGCCAGCAGCATCGACAGGGTAGGGTCTGGGGCCAACGTCCTGACTTTC CASSIDRVGSGANVLTF TRBD1 TRBV7-2 . TRBJ2-6
TGTGCCAGCTCACCAACTCGGGGACAGGGCACTGAAGCTTTCTTT CASSPTRGQGTEAFF TRBD1 TRBV18 few TRBJ1-1
TGTGCCAGCAGCAAGCCGGGGTACAATGAGCAGTTCTTC CASSKPGYNEQFF . TRBV7-9 few TRBJ2-1
TGTGCCAGTAGTTGGGGGACAGGGGTCACCAATCAGCCCCAGCATTTT CASSWGTGVTNQPQHF TRBD1 TRBV19 . TRBJ1-5
TGTGCCAGCAGCCAGGGGGGCCTGACAGATACGCAGTATTTT CASSQGGLTDTQYF . TRBV11-2 . TRBJ2-3
TGTGCCAGCAGCCATCTACAGGGGGCAGGTGGAAACACCATATATTTT CASSHLQGAGGNTIYF TRBD1 TRBV7-9 . TRBJ1-3
TGTGCCAGCAGCTCTTCGACTAGCGGAAACTACAATGAGCAGTTCTTC CASSSSTSGNYNEQFF TRBD2 TRBV7-6 few TRBJ2-1
TGCGCCAGCAGCCTGGGACAGGGGAGTATGGGAAACACCATATATTTT CASSLGQGSMGNTIYF TRBD1 TRBV5-1 few TRBJ1-3
TGCGCCAGCAGCAGGGACAGTACCGGGGAGCTGTTTTTT CASSRDSTGELFF TRBD1 TRBV5-1 . TRBJ2-2
TGTGCCAGCTTCGACAGAGATAATGAAAAACTGTTTTTT CASFDRDNEKLFF . TRBV28 . TRBJ1-4
TGTGCCAGCAGCCACACGGGGGGGGAAGAGACCCAGTACTTC CASSHTGGEETQYF TRBD2 TRBV7-2 . TRBJ2-5
TGTGCCAGCAGCGCCGGGGGGTTTAGCAATGGCTACACCTTC CASSAGGFSNGYTF . TRBV7-2 few TRBJ1-2
TGTGCCAGCAGAGGGGACAGTACCTATGGCTACACCTTC CASRGDSTYGYTF TRBD1 TRBV9 . TRBJ1-2
TGTGCCAGCAGCTTGAGGGGGCCGGAGACCCAGTACTTC CASSLRGPETQYF TRBD1 TRBV5-1 . TRBJ2-5
TGTGCCAGTAAACCCGCGGGACAGGGAAACTACAATGAGCAGTTCTTC CASKPAGQGNYNEQFF TRBD1 TRBV19 . TRBJ2-1
TGTGCCAGCAGCTTAACCTGGAGGGTCAACACCGGGGAGCTGTTTTTT CASSLTWRVNTGELFF . TRBV9 . TRBJ2-2
TGTGCCAGCAGCCTCGGTCCATCCTCTGGAAACACCATATATTTT CASSLGPSSGNTIYF . TRBV13 . TRBJ1-3
TGTGCCAGCAGTTATCCGAACAGGGGAGGAGGCTACACCTTC CASSYPNRGGGYTF TRBD1 TRBV6-5 few TRBJ1-2
TGTGCCAGCAGCGCGGACAGGGCTGGCTATGGCTACACCTTC CASSADRAGYGYTF TRBD1 TRBV7-2 . TRBJ1-2
TGTGCCAGCAGCCTTAATGGGCAGGGCGTATACGAGCAGTACTTC CASSLNGQGVYEQYF . TRBV7-2 few TRBJ2-7